Following are 32 T cell receptor beta chains from one sample sequenced in a study of post-analysis software for immune sequencing data. Study-wide findings and caveats: A handful of TRBV segments (TRBV5-6, TRBV5-1 and TRBV20-1 among them) occurred more frequently in patients than in controls.

Incorporated into the TCR beta cDNA libraries were unique molecular identifiers, which served to reduce PCR and sequencing biases. TCRdb reprocessed the PCR reads via MiXCR and lists one record per CDR3 protein. The data hold approximately 730,000 distinct CDR3 sequences, with just over 45% observed a single time. Their antigens remain unidentified. Material for sequencing was blood. The receptors originated from a girl between 10 and 17 years old with multiple sclerosis.

V usage is TRBV12-3 or TRBV12-4 and J usage is TRBJ2-5; D remains ambiguous. V was shortened by 5 bases and J by 11 bases, with 18 bases between the two germline ends. This CDR3 has 13 residues. The CDR3, as DNA: TGTGCCAGCAGTACAATGGTGGTCGGTGAGCAGTACTTC. Translation gives CASSTMVVGEQYF.

The chain couples TRBV6-2 or TRBV6-3 to TRBJ2-7; D ambiguous. The J call could be wrong; TRBJ2-4 is a better fit for the DNA end. The CDR3 loop spans 13 amino acids. Germline values: CDR1 MNHEY, CDR2 SVGEGT. In DNA form, the CDR3 reads TGTGCCAGCAGTTACTTTTTGGGTGACATTCAGTACTTC. This sequence encodes CASSYFLGDIQYF.

This sequence joins TRBV18 and TRBJ1-2; D remains unclear. This CDR3 has 12 residues. CDR1 and CDR2 (germline): KGHSH, LQKENI. Trimming left V 2 bases short and J 6 bases short, with 7 bases between. Written as DNA, the CDR3 is TGTGCCAGCTCACCAGGGGTGGATGGCTACACCTTC. Its protein product is CASSPGVDGYTF. The whole variable domain, remainder taken from reference TRBV18 and TRBJ1-2, is NAGVMQNPRHLVRRRGQEARLRCSPMKGHSHVYWYRQLPEEGLKFMVYLQKENIIDESGMPKERFSAEFPKEGPSILRIQQVVRGDSAAYFCASSPGVDGYTFGSGTRLTVV.

This clonotype was detected a few times. This rearrangement joins TRBV10-3 to TRBJ2-3, with 10 bases aligning to TRBD2. V gave up 6 bases and J gave up 2 bases; unmatched junction bases: 5. CDR1 ENHRY and CDR2 SYGVKD come from the germline V gene. The CDR3 is made up of 15 amino acids. CDR3 sequence: CAISGLAENTDTQYF. In DNA, the CDR3 is TGTGCCATCAGCGGACTAGCGGAGAACACAGATACGCAGTATTTT.

The gene calls are TRBV5-1 and TRBJ2-1; no clear D gene. Germline CDR1 SGHRS, CDR2 YFSETQ. The CDR3 extends over 11 amino acids. Trimming left V 4 bases short and J 8 bases short, with 7 bases between. The CDR3 nucleotides are TGCGCCAGCAGCACGGGCGATGAGCAGTTCTTC. It is translated as CASSTGDEQFF. The variable domain in full, completed from reference TRBV5-1 and TRBJ2-1, reads KAGVTQTPRYLIKTRGQQVTLSCSPISGHRSVSWYQQTPGQGLQFLFEYFSETQRNKGNFPGRFSGRQFSNSRSEMNVSTLELGDSALYLCASSTGDEQFFGPGTRLTVL.

As concerns this clonotype: Relative to the germline gene, one junction end is altered; a read error may explain this. This chain joins TRBV11-2 and TRBJ2-5; D is unclear. The CDR3 is made up of 13 amino acids. In germline, CDR1 is SGHAT, CDR2 FQNNGV. DNA for the CDR3: TGTGTCAGCAGCTTAGGTAGTCAAGAGACCCAGTACTTC. Translated: CVSSLGSQETQYF. The entire variable domain, with the rest obtained from reference TRBV11-2 and TRBJ2-5, is as follows: EAGVAQSPRYKIIEKRQSVAFWCNPISGHATLYWYQQILGQGPKLLIQFQNNGVVDDSQLPKDRFSAERLKGVDSTLKIQPAKLEDSAVYLCVSSLGSQETQYFGPGTRLLVL.

The chain recombines TRBV6-1 with TRBJ2-5, with TRBD1 matching 8 bases. From germline, CDR1 is MNHNS and CDR2 SASEGT. The CDR3 totals 16 residues. Trimming removed 2 bases from V and 4 bases from J; junction bases left unmatched: 9. CDR3 DNA: TGTGCCAGCAGTGAAAGCGGGCAGGGGGCCAGAGAGACCCAGTACTTC. Residues: CASSESGQGARETQYF.

The chain combines TRBV29-1 with TRBJ1-1; D is unresolved. Looked up from germline, CDR1 is SQVTM and CDR2 is ANQGSEA. V dropped 4 bases and J dropped 8 bases, with 11 bases sitting between them. The CDR3 length is 11 residues. For the CDR3, the DNA is TGCAGCGTTGGAACAACCCACGAAGCTTTCTTT. It translates to CSVGTTHEAFF.

A word on this clonotype: The junction differs from germline at one of its ends, possibly a read error. CDR3 sequence: CAASREGRATEAFF. The CDR3 DNA reads as TGTGCCGCCAGCAGAGAAGGCAGGGCGACTGAAGCTTTCTTT. This chain links TRBV15 with TRBJ1-1; D perhaps matches TRBD1 (5 bases). CDR1 and CDR2 (germline): LNHNV, YYDKDF (reference sequence). The CDR3 sequence is 14 residues long.

Only a few counts were recorded for this clonotype. The CDR3 DNA follows: TGCAGTGCTTTAGCGGGAGTGACCCAAGAGACCCAGTACTTC. The encoded protein is CSALAGVTQETQYF. The chain uses TRBV20-1 and TRBJ2-5, with 9 nucleotides matching TRBD2. This CDR3 has 14 amino acids. The germline V gene has CDR1 DFQATT and CDR2 SNEGSKA (reference sequence). Losses at the gene ends were 5 bases for V and 1 base for J; bases not matched to a gene: 5.

As to this clonotype: The junction and the germline gene differ at one end; a read error may be behind it. The chain carries TRBV12-3 or TRBV12-4 and TRBJ2-7; TRBD2 might be the D (6 bases). This CDR3 contains 13 residues. CDR3 loop: CASRGSGSCEQYF. In nucleotides, the CDR3 is TGTGCCAGCAGAGGTAGCGGATCCTGCGAGCAGTACTTC.

The rearrangement links TRBV7-9 to TRBJ2-1; a weak D match, TRBD2 (7 bases). CDR1 SEHNR and CDR2 FQNEAQ come from the germline V gene (reference sequence). This CDR3 spans 15 amino acids. V lost 5 bases to trimming and J lost 0 bases, with 11 bases between them. The CDR3 protein is CASSRGGYSYNEQFF. CDR3 DNA: TGTGCCAGCAGCCGCGGGGGCTACTCCTACAATGAGCAGTTCTTC.

The chain joins TRBV20-1 to TRBJ2-1; 8 nucleotides match TRBD2. Per germline, CDR1 DFQATT and CDR2 SNEGSKA (reference sequence). The CDR3 is 15 residues long. J was trimmed by 2 bases and V by 5 bases; bases with no gene match: 8. CDR3 sequence: CSAGGSGDPYNEQFF. CDR3 nucleotide sequence: TGCAGTGCTGGGGGTAGCGGGGACCCCTACAATGAGCAGTTCTTC.

The rearrangement uses TRBV19 and TRBJ1-5; 8 bases align to TRBD1. V was pared by 5 bases and J by 15 bases, with 18 bases of the junction left unmatched. Germline CDR1 LNHDA, CDR2 SQIVND (reference sequence). CDR3 length: 15 amino acids. CDR3 in amino acids: CASSLPTGAFGMWHF. The CDR3, as DNA: TGTGCCAGTAGTCTCCCGACAGGGGCCTTCGGGATGTGGCATTTT.

In its sample, this clonotype was seen a few times. The gene calls are TRBV12-3 or TRBV12-4 and TRBJ2-4; TRBD2 might be the D (5 bases). The V end was cut by 2 bases, the J end by 0 bases, with 5 bases between. The CDR3 contains 14 residues. CDR3 bases: TGTGCCAGCAGTTTACGGGAAGCCAAAAACATTCAGTACTTC. This encodes CASSLREAKNIQYF.

The gene calls are TRBV20-1 and TRBJ2-7, with TRBD2 as a possible D gene (5 bases). CDR1 and CDR2 from the germline V gene are DFQATT and SNEGSKA (reference sequence). The CDR3 covers 13 residues. V dropped 1 base and J dropped 0 bases, with 7 bases sitting between them. DNA for the CDR3: TGCAGTGCTAGAGCGGAGGACTCCTACGAGCAGTACTTC. It yields the protein CSARAEDSYEQYF.

The chain couples TRBV5-1 to TRBJ2-1, with D maybe TRBD2 (7 bases). Germline-derived CDR1 and CDR2 are SGHRS and YFSETQ. V was trimmed by 4 bases and J by 9 bases, leaving 20 bases between them. The CDR3 length is 15 residues. The CDR3: CASSPRGGPGSEQFF. The CDR3 DNA sequence: TGCGCCAGCAGCCCTAGGGGGGGTCCTGGGAGTGAGCAGTTCTTC.

This clonotype was counted between two and nine times. The chain has TRBV6-5 and TRBJ1-4, with D tentatively TRBD1 (5 bases). V shed 0 bases and J shed 8 bases, with 16 bases lying between them. Germline assignment: CDR1 MNHEY and CDR2 SVGAGI. The CDR3 is 16 residues long. Here the CDR3 reads CASSYSIGGMSEKLFF. In DNA, the CDR3 is TGTGCCAGCAGTTACTCGATCGGGGGAATGAGCGAAAAACTGTTTTTT.

V gene TRBV19 combines with J gene TRBJ2-7, with TRBD2 matching 7 bases. The DNA matches TRBJ2-5 better at its end, which makes the J call doubtful. The CDR3 has 16 amino acids. Germline CDR1 is LNHDA and CDR2 is SQIVND (reference sequence). The CDR3 sequence is CASSVWGSSGVGTQYF. The CDR3 region has the DNA TGTGCCAGTAGTGTCTGGGGATCCAGCGGGGTTGGGACCCAGTACTTC.

This clonotype was seen a handful of times. The V call is TRBV20-1, the J call TRBJ2-7, with 8 positions matching TRBD1. Germline V gene data show CDR1 as DFQATT and CDR2 as SNEGSKA (reference sequence). The CDR3 has 13 amino acids. The V gene end was trimmed by 4 bases and the J gene end by 2 bases; junction bases not matched to a gene: 4. The CDR3 sequence is CSATGGETYEQYF. The CDR3 DNA sequence: TGCAGTGCTACAGGGGGCGAGACCTACGAGCAGTACTTC.

This clonotype came up a few times. The CDR3 nucleotides read TGTGCCAGCAGTGGGCTAGCGGAAGAGACCCAGTACTTC. Its protein product is CASSGLAEETQYF. The rearrangement links TRBV2 to TRBJ2-5, with 7 bases fitting TRBD2. The V and J ends lost 4 bases and 3 bases, in that order; junction bases with no gene match: 2. The CDR3 totals 13 residues. Germline V gene data show CDR1 as SNHLY and CDR2 as FYNNEI.

This clonotype has more than one count but fewer than ten. This sequence joins TRBV3-1 and TRBJ2-7; D gene ambiguous. Germline V gene lookup returns CDR1 LGHDT and CDR2 YNNKEL (reference sequence). CDR3 length equals 13 residues. Trimming stripped 0 bases from V and 5 bases from J, with 8 bases between. The CDR3 nucleotides are TGTGCCAGCAGCCAAGATAACTTCCACGAGCAGTACTTC. Protein product: CASSQDNFHEQYF.

This clonotype was counted a few times. The CDR3 DNA reads TGTGCCAGCAGTTCCGGGCCGACCCAGTACTTC. The encoded protein is CASSSGPTQYF. This rearrangement joins TRBV12-3 or TRBV12-4 to TRBJ2-7; no definite D call. The last part of the DNA fits TRBJ2-5 better; the J call may be wrong. The CDR3 is made up of 11 amino acids.

The chain is built from TRBV7-2 and TRBJ2-4; 8 bases map to TRBD1. The DNA matches TRBJ2-7 better at its end, which makes the J call doubtful. CDR3 size: 15 residues. Germline CDR1 and CDR2: SGHTA and FQGNSA. The CDR3, as DNA: TGTGCCAGCAGCTTAAGTCGGGACAGGAATTACGAGCAGTACTTC. Its translation is CASSLSRDRNYEQYF.

This clonotype occurred a few times. This chain uses TRBV7-2 with TRBJ1-2; tentative D call: TRBD1 (6 bases). CDR1 and CDR2 from the germline V gene are SGHTA and FQGNSA. This CDR3 is 15 amino acids long. V shed 5 bases and J shed 3 bases, with 16 bases lying between them. The CDR3 region is CASSRRTEVYYGYTF. In DNA form, the CDR3 reads TGTGCCAGCAGCCGCCGGACAGAAGTGTACTATGGCTACACCTTC. Combining the CDR3 with reference TRBV7-2 and TRBJ1-2 gives the whole variable domain GAGVSQSPSNKVTEKGKDVELRCDPISGHTALYWYRQSLGQGLEFLIYFQGNSAPDKSGLPSDRFSAERTGGSVSTLTIQRTQQEDSAVYLCASSRRTEVYYGYTFGSGTRLTVV.

This chain uses TRBV12-3 or TRBV12-4 with TRBJ2-7, with TRBD2 as a possible D gene (5 bases). CDR3 size: 15 residues. V was pared by 2 bases and J by 1 base, with 12 bases between. This CDR3 is CASSLFPGESYEQYF. The CDR3 region has the DNA TGTGCCAGCAGTTTATTCCCCGGGGAATCCTACGAGCAGTACTTC.

A few counts support this clonotype. The rearrangement joins TRBV27 to TRBJ2-4; 9 bases are a match to TRBD1. Germline V gene sequence: CDR1 MNHEY, CDR2 SMNVEV (reference sequence). This CDR3 is 17 amino acids long. The ends lost 2 bases at V and 1 base at J; junction bases unmatched: 6. The CDR3 sequence is CASSLTGGASAKNIQYF. Here the CDR3 DNA reads TGTGCCAGCAGTTTAACAGGGGGCGCATCGGCCAAAAACATTCAGTACTTC.

The rearrangement joins TRBV20-1 to TRBJ2-3; 7 bases are shared with TRBD2. V shed 3 bases and J 1 base; nucleotides not matched to a gene: 7. Looked up from germline, CDR1 is DFQATT and CDR2 is SNEGSKA (reference sequence). The CDR3 length is 15 residues. CDR3: CSASGLGGRTDTQYF. CDR3 coding DNA: TGCAGTGCTAGCGGACTAGGAGGGCGCACAGATACGCAGTATTTT.

The V gene is TRBV3-1, the J gene TRBJ2-7; D unclear. V lost 0 bases to trimming and J lost 7 bases, with 16 bases between them. The CDR3 has 15 residues. From germline, CDR1 is LGHDT and CDR2 YNNKEL (reference sequence). The CDR3 DNA reads as TGTGCCAGCAGCCAAGATCCAGCCGGGTTGGGTGAGCAGTACTTC. This encodes CASSQDPAGLGEQYF.

This chain connects TRBV9 to TRBJ2-5, with D tentatively TRBD2 (7 bases). The CDR3 totals 13 residues. Germline lookup yields CDR1 SGDLS and CDR2 YYNGEE. The V and J ends lost 4 bases and 4 bases respectively, with 11 bases between them. In DNA, the CDR3 is TGTGCCAGCAGCACAGGGAGGGGAGAGACCCAGTACTTC. This gives the protein CASSTGRGETQYF. Together with reference TRBV9 and TRBJ2-5, the CDR3 gives the full variable domain: DSGVTQTPKHLITATGQRVTLRCSPRSGDLSVYWYQQSLDQGLQFLIQYYNGEERAKGNILERFSAQQFPDLHSELNLSSLELGDSALYFCASSTGRGETQYFGPGTRLLVL.

This clonotype showed up just once. The chain joins TRBV13 to TRBJ2-5, with 7 bases lining up with TRBD2. The closer fit of TRBJ2-7 to the DNA end suggests the J call may be wrong. The CDR3 is 15 residues long. Germline V gives CDR1 PRHDT, CDR2 FYEKMQ (reference sequence). The CDR3 reads CASSPGLADTCEQYF. CDR3 coding DNA: TGTGCCAGCAGCCCAGGGCTAGCGGACACCTGCGAGCAGTACTTC.

The chain employs TRBV5-6 and TRBJ2-3; D assignment may be TRBD1 or TRBD2 (5 bases each). Germline V gives CDR1 SGHDT, CDR2 YYEEEE. The CDR3 is made up of 14 amino acids. Trimming cost V 2 bases and J 4 bases, with 11 bases left between them. The chain's CDR3 is CASSFSGTADTQYF. Written as DNA, the CDR3 is TGTGCCAGCAGCTTTTCAGGGACGGCAGATACGCAGTATTTT.